This TCR beta chain is from a study of immune characterization of retroperitoneal liposarcoma. CDR3 length: 17 residues. The V segment lost 6 bases and the J segment 6 bases; nucleotides outside the gene matches: 19. TCRdb reprocessed the PCR reads via MiXCR and lists one record per CDR3 protein. The sample records 9,000 to 13,000 distinct CDR3 sequences, about 30% being singletons. This clonotype showed up just a few times. The chain combines TRBV12-3 or TRBV12-4 with TRBJ2-7; 8 bases match TRBD1. Sequencing input: tumor tissue. The clonotype was recovered from a male donor with retroperitoneal liposarcoma. The CDR3 reads CASSRQGFSLGGIEQYF. CDR3 nucleotides: TGTGCCAGCAGCAGACAGGGGTTCTCATTAGGGGGTATCGAGCAGTACTTC.